A single TCR beta chain is shown here with its context. The sample belongs to a study of T-cell reconstitution after alpha-beta-depleted transplantation in children. A library of TCRbeta sequences, prepared with unique molecular identifiers, was generated. TCRdb redid the calling of the PCR reads with MiXCR, one entry per CDR3 protein. This sample has approximately 1,000,000 distinct CDR3 sequences, with roughly 31% found just once. The CDR3 is made up of 13 amino acids. Trimming stripped 2 bases from V and 9 bases from J, with 13 bases between. The origin of this receptor is a boy under three years old who had a stem cell transplant for SCID, so the T cells may come from the graft donor. The rearrangement links TRBV12-3 or TRBV12-4 to TRBJ1-1; D is ambiguous. This sample comprised PBMCs, mostly from graft donor cells, obtained 360 days after TCRalphabeta/CD19-depleted stem cell transplant. The CDR3 loop is CASSLMQSRQAFF. The CDR3 DNA reads as TGTGCCAGCAGTTTAATGCAGAGCCGACAAGCTTTCTTT.